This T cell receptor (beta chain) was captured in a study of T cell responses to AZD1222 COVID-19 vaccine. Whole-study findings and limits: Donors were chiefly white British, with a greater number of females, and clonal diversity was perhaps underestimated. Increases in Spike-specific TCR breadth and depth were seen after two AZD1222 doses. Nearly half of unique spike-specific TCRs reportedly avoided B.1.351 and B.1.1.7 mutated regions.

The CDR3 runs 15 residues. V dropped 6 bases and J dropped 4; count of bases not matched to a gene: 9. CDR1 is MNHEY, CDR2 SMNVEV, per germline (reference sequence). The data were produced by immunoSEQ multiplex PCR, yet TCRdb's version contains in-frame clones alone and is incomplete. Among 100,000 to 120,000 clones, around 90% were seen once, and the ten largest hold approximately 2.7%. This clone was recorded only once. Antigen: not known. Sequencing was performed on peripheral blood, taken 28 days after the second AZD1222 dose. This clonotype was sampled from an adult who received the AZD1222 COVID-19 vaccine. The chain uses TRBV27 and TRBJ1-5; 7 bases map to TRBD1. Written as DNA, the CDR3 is TGTGCCAGCAGGGCAGGGGGGCTGGGAAATCAGCCCCAGCATTTT. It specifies CASRAGGLGNQPQHF.